One sample yielded the 9 T cell receptor beta chains listed below, sequenced in a study of T cell responses to AZD1222 COVID-19 vaccine. Sequencing was performed with immunoSEQ multiplex PCR; in TCRdb, only in-frame clones are kept and a portion is missing. The sample shows about 120,000 clones, 80% to 95% of them seen only once. Sequenced material: peripheral blood, taken on day 0 of AZD1222 vaccination. The source is an adult in good health.

The rearrangement links TRBV20-1 to TRBJ1-4; D is uncertain. Germline CDR1 and CDR2: DFQATT and SNEGSKA (reference sequence). Trimming pared 3 bases from V and 7 bases from J, leaving 15 bases between. This CDR3 is 14 amino acids long. As DNA, the CDR3 is TGCAGTGCTAGTTTGGAGCTACGAGGTGAAAAACTGTTTTTT. Translating it yields CSASLELRGEKLFF.

The rearrangement uses TRBV28 and TRBJ2-3, with 7 bases that match TRBD1. The CDR3 contains 19 residues. Unmatched junction bases numbered 18, after V lost 3 bases and J lost 3 bases. Germline loops: CDR1 MDHEN, CDR2 SYDVKM. CDR3 in amino acids: CASSFRFPGGLTETDTQYF. In nucleotides, the CDR3 is TGTGCCAGCAGTTTCCGCTTCCCAGGGGGTTTGACAGAGACAGATACGCAGTATTTT. Drawing the rest from reference TRBV28 and TRBJ2-3, the complete variable domain is DVKVTQSSRYLVKRTGEKVFLECVQDMDHENMFWYRQDPGLGLRLIYFSYDVKMKEKGDIPEGYSVSREKKERFSLILESASTNQTSMYLCASSFRFPGGLTETDTQYFGPGTRLTVL.

The chain links TRBV19 to TRBJ2-4; D uncertain. V lost 5 bases to trimming and J lost 8 bases, with 22 bases between them. The CDR3 runs 16 residues. Germline assignment: CDR1 LNHDA and CDR2 SQIVND (reference sequence). The CDR3 DNA is TGTGCCAGTAGTTTGGCAGGCCCCCGGTCTGGTGACATTCAGTACTTC. This encodes CASSLAGPRSGDIQYF.

The gene calls are TRBV6-2 or TRBV6-3 and TRBJ1-6; 7 bases align to TRBD1. The germline V gene has CDR1 MNHEY and CDR2 SVGEGT. V shed 6 bases, J shed 7 bases, and the junction held 9 bases outside the gene matches. CDR3 length: 15 residues. In nucleotides, the CDR3 is TGTGCCAGCAGGCCTAACAGGGGCGAGAATTCACCCCTCCACTTT. Residues: CASRPNRGENSPLHF.

The chain combines TRBV2 with TRBJ2-7; D ambiguous. Germline lookup yields CDR1 SNHLY and CDR2 FYNNEI. The CDR3 loop spans 14 amino acids. Trimming removed 7 bases from V and 1 base from J, with 14 bases in between. The CDR3 loop reads CASKRAETSYEQYF. CDR3 nucleotides: TGTGCCAGCAAAAGGGCCGAGACGTCCTACGAGCAGTACTTC.

The chain recombines TRBV14 with TRBJ2-7, with 7 bases that match TRBD2. The ends lost 4 bases at V and 0 bases at J; junction bases unmatched: 3. This CDR3 has 14 residues. Germline values: CDR1 SGHDN, CDR2 FVKESK. The CDR3 here is CASSRGGPSYEQYF. CDR3 nucleotides: TGTGCCAGCAGCCGCGGGGGACCCTCCTACGAGCAGTACTTC.

The rearrangement links TRBV5-1 to TRBJ1-5; D not certain. The CDR3 contains 16 residues. Germline CDR1 and CDR2: SGHRS and YFSETQ. Trimming cost V 4 bases and J 2 bases, with 16 bases left between them. The CDR3 region is CASSPAPNQGNQPQHF. The CDR3 DNA sequence: TGCGCCAGCAGCCCGGCGCCGAACCAAGGCAATCAGCCCCAGCATTTT. Filled out from reference TRBV5-1 and TRBJ1-5, the complete variable domain reads KAGVTQTPRYLIKTRGQQVTLSCSPISGHRSVSWYQQTPGQGLQFLFEYFSETQRNKGNFPGRFSGRQFSNSRSEMNVSTLELGDSALYLCASSPAPNQGNQPQHFGDGTRLSIL.

The J gene is TRBJ2-1, the V gene TRBV24-1; 12 bases fit TRBD2. There are 16 residues in the CDR3. J gave up 5 bases and V 5 bases, and 6 bases lay outside the gene matches. Germline assignment: CDR1 KGHDR and CDR2 SFDVKD. The chain's CDR3 is CATSGTSGRSNNEQFF. The CDR3 DNA reads TGTGCCACCAGTGGCACTAGCGGGAGGAGCAACAATGAGCAGTTCTTC.

The chain has TRBV7-6 and TRBJ1-4; a weak D match, TRBD1 (6 bases). V lost 1 base, J lost 7 bases, and 13 bases lay in between. Germline V CDR1 and CDR2: SGHVS, FNYEAQ. The CDR3 sequence is 15 residues long. The CDR3 loop reads CASSLGQALAEKLFF. CDR3 nucleotides: TGTGCCAGCAGCTTAGGACAGGCCCTAGCTGAAAAACTGTTTTTT.